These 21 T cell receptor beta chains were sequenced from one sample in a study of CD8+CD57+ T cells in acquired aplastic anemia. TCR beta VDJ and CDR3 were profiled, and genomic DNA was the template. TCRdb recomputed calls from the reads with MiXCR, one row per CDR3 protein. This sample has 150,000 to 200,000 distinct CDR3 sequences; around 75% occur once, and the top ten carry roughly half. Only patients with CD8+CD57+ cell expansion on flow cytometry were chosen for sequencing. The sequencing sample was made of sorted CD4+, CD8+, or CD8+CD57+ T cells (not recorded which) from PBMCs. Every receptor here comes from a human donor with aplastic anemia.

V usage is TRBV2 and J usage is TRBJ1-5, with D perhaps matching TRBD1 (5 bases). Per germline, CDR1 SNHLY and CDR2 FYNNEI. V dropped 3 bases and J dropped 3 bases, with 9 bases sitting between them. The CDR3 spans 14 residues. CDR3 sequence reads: CASSDLTVNQPQHF. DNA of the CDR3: TGTGCCAGCAGTGATCTGACAGTCAATCAGCCCCAGCATTTT.

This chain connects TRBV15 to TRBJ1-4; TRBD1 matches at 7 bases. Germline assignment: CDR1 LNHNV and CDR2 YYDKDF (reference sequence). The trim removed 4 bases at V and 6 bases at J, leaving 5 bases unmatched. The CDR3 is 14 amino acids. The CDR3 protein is CATSIRGIDEKLFF. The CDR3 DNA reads TGTGCCACCAGCATCAGGGGGATTGATGAAAAACTGTTTTTT.

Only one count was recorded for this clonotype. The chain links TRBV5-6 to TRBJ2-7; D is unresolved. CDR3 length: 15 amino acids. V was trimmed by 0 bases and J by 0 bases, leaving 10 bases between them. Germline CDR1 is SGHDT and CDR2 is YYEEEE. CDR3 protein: CASSLGALTSYEQYF. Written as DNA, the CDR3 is TGTGCCAGCAGCTTGGGAGCGTTGACCTCCTACGAGCAGTACTTC.

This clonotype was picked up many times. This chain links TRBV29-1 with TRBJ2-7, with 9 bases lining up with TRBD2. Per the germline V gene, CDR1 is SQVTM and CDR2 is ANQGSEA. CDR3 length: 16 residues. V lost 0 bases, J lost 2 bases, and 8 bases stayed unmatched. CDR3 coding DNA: TGCAGCGTTGAAGATCTTCGGCTAGCGGGAACCTACGAGCAGTACTTC. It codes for CSVEDLRLAGTYEQYF.

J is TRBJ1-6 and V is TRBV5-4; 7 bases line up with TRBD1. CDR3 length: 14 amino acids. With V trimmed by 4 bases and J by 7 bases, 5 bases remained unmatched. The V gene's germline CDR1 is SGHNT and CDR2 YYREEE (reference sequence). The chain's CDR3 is CASSVTGRNSPLHF. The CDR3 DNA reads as TGTGCCAGCAGCGTGACAGGGCGGAATTCACCCCTCCACTTT.

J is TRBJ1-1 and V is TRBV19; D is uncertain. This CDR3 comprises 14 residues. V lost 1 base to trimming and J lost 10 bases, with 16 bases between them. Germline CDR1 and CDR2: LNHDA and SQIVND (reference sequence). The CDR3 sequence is CASSIVGLGSVAFF. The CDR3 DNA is TGTGCCAGTAGTATAGTAGGGCTAGGGAGTGTAGCTTTCTTT.

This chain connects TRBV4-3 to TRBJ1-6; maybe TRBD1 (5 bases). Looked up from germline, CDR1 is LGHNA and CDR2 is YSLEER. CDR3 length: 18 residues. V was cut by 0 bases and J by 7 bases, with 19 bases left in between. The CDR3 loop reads CASSQDFPLTGGNSPLHF. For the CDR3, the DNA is TGCGCCAGCAGCCAAGACTTTCCGTTAACAGGAGGAAATTCACCCCTCCACTTT.

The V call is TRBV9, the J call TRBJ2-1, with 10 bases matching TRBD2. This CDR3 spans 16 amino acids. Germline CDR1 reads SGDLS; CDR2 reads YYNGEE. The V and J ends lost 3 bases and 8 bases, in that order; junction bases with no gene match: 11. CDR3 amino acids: CASSAASGRAGDEQFF. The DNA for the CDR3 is TGTGCCAGCAGCGCTGCTAGCGGGAGAGCCGGCGATGAGCAGTTCTTC.

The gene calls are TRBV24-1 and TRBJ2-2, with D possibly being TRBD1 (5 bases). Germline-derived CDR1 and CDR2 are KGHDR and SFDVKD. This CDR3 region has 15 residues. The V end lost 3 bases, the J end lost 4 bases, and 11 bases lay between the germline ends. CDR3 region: CATSDTTGRTGELFF. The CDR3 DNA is TGTGCCACCAGTGATACTACAGGCCGCACCGGGGAGCTGTTTTTT.

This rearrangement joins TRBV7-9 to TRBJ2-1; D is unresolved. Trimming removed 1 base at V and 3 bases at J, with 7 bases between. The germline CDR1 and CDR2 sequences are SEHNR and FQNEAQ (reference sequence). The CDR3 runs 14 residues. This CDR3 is CASSLGVYYNEQFF. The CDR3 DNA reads TGTGCCAGCAGCTTAGGTGTCTACTACAATGAGCAGTTCTTC.

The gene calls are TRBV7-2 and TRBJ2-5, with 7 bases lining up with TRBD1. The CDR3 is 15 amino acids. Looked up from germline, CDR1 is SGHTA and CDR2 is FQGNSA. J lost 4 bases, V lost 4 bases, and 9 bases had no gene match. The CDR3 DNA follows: TGTGCCAGCAGCTACCAGACAGGGTCAGCAGAGACCCAGTACTTC. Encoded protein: CASSYQTGSAETQYF.

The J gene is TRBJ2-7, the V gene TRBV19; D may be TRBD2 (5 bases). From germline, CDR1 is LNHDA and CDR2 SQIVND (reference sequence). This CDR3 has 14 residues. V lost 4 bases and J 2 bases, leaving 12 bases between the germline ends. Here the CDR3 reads CASSTGRGTYEQYF. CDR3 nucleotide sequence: TGTGCCAGTAGTACTGGGAGAGGGACCTACGAGCAGTACTTC.

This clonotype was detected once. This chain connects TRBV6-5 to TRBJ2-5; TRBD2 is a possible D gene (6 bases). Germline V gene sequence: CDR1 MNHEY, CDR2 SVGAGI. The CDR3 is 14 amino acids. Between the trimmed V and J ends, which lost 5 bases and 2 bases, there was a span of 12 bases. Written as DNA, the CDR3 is TGTGCCAGCAGTGGGGCGCGGGGACAAGAGACCCAGTACTTC. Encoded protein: CASSGARGQETQYF.

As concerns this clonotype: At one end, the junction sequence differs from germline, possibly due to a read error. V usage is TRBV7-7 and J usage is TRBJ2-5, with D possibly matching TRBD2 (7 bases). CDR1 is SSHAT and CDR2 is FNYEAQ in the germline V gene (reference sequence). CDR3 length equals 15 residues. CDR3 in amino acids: CASSLDGGALETQYF. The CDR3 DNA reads TGTGCTAGCAGCTTAGATGGGGGGGCCTTGGAGACCCAGTACTTC.

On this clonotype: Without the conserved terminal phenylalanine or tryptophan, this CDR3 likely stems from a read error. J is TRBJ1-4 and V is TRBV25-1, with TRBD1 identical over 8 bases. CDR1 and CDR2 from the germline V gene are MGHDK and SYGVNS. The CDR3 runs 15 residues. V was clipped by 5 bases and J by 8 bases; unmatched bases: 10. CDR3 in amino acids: CASSPARGLGEKLFL. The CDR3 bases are TGTGCCAGCAGTCCAGCCAGGGGGCTTGGGGAAAAACTGTTTCTT.

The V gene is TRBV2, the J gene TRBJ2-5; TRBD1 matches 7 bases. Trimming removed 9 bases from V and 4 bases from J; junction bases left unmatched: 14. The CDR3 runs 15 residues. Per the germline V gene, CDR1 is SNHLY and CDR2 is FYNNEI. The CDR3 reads CASRQGRVVSETQYF. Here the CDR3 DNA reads TGTGCCAGTCGACAGGGACGGGTAGTATCAGAGACCCAGTACTTC. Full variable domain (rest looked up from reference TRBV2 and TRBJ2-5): EPEVTQTPSHQVTQMGQEVILRCVPISNHLYFYWYRQILGQKVEFLVSFYNNEISEKSEIFDDQFSVERPDGSNFTLKIRSTKLEDSAMYFCASRQGRVVSETQYFGPGTRLLVL.

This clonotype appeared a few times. CDR3 nucleotide sequence: TGCAGCGTTGCGCCGGATCACTACTACGAGCAGTACTTC. Its translation: CSVAPDHYYEQYF. V and J are TRBV29-1 and TRBJ2-7; D ambiguous. Trimming shortened V by 4 bases and J by 3 bases, and 13 bases separated the two germline ends. The CDR3 has 13 amino acids. Germline values: CDR1 SQVTM, CDR2 ANQGSEA.

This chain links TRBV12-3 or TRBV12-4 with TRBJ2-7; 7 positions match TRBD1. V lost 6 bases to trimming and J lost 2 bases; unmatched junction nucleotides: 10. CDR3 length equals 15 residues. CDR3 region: CASSASPGQTYEQYF. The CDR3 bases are TGTGCCAGCAGCGCGAGTCCGGGACAGACCTACGAGCAGTACTTC.

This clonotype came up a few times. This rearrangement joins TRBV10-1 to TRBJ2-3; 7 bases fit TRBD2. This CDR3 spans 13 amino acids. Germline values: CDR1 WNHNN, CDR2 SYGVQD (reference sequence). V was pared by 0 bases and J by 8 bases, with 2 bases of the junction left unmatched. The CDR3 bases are TGCGCCAGCAGTGAGTCTCTAGCGGCTACGCAGTATTTT. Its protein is CASSESLAATQYF.

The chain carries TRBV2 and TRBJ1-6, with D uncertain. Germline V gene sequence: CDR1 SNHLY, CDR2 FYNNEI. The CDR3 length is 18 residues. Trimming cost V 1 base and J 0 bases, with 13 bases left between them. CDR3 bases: TGTGCCAGCAGTGAAGGTTTTTTAGGGAGCTCCTATAATTCACCCCTCCACTTT. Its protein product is CASSEGFLGSSYNSPLHF.

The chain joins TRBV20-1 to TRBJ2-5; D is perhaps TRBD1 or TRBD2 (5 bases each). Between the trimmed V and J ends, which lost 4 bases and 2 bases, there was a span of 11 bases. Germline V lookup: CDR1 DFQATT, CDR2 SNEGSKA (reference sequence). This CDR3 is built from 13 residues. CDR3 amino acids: CSAIGTGQETQYF. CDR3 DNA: TGCAGTGCTATCGGGACGGGACAAGAGACCCAGTACTTC.